The T cell receptor (beta chain) described here comes from a study of graft-versus-host responses after intestinal transplantation. In the study overall: Multivisceral, liver-intestinal, or isolated intestinal transplants were received by the recipients. All recipients got anti-thymocyte globulin induction, then tacrolimus and steroids for approximately three years.

As concerns this clone: The antigen remains unidentified.

Sequenced by immunoSEQ multiplex PCR; TCRdb stores in-frame clones only, minus some. The data hold some 9,600 clones, with around 89% observed a single time. Study outcomes and limitations: Analysis identified GvH clones in recipient marrow, with some appearing first in ileum or blood. Association was observed between peak circulating GvH clone levels and early post-transplant HvG declines.

Germline lookup yields CDR1 LGHNA and CDR2 YNFKEQ. The junction had 1 base not matched to a gene; V was cut back by 0 bases and J by 4 bases. The CDR3 is 14 residues long. Sequences were derived from PBMCs, sampled more than 230 days after intestinal transplant. The receptor's source is a human patient who received an intestinal transplant, so some T cells may come from the graft donor. This chain joins TRBV4-2 and TRBJ2-7; 9 bases are a match to TRBD2. CDR3 loop: CASSQDAGGYEQYF. The CDR3 DNA follows: TGTGCCAGCAGCCAAGATGCGGGAGGGTACGAGCAGTACTTC.